The rows below give T cell receptor beta chains drawn from one sample of a study of cytomegalovirus exposure and HLA in healthy donors. TCRdb's table, derived via immunoSEQ multiplex PCR, lists solely in-frame clones and lacks some. The sample includes roughly 130,000 clones, 73% seen only once; the top ten take approximately 2.1%. The specimen was PBMCs. The receptor set was obtained from a woman aged 40 to 55 in good health and CMV-seropositive. Each CDR3 is given with its conserved first and last residue. A D gene is named only where the DNA matches it firmly. The listing skips clone size in some rows; elsewhere it reads once, few, many or a size class.

J gene | D gene | clone size | V gene | CDR3 protein | CDR3 DNA
TRBJ2-1 | TRBD2 | NA | TRBV7-9 | CASSTSGNEQFF | TGTGCCAGCAGCACTAGCGGGAATGAGCAGTTCTTC
TRBJ2-2 | NA | NA | TRBV5-1 | CASSFLLRSTGELFF | TGCGCCAGCAGCTTCCTACTAAGGAGCACCGGGGAGCTGTTTTTT
TRBJ2-7 | NA | NA | TRBV13 | CASSLGLTIYEQYF | TGTGCCAGCAGCTTAGGCCTAACTATCTACGAGCAGTACTTC
TRBJ1-2 | TRBD1 | NA | TRBV6-5 | CASSGTGVGGYTF | TGTGCCAGCAGCGGGACAGGGGTTGGTGGCTACACCTTC
TRBJ2-7 | TRBD2 | few | TRBV11-3 | CASSSSGPTYEQYF | TGTGCCAGCAGCTCTAGCGGACCTACCTACGAGCAGTACTTC
TRBJ2-2 | NA | NA | TRBV7-8 | CASSLDAPRAGELFF | TGTGCCAGCAGCTTAGATGCGCCCCGGGCCGGGGAGCTGTTTTTT
TRBJ1-5 | TRBD1 | NA | TRBV7-2 | CASSLVGSGTGINQPQHF | TGTGCCAGCAGCTTAGTGGGTTCCGGGACAGGGATCAATCAGCCCCAGCATTTT
TRBJ2-7 | NA | NA | TRBV7-2 | CASSLWPANGEQYF | TGTGCCAGCAGCTTATGGCCAGCGAATGGCGAGCAGTACTTC
TRBJ1-4 | NA | NA | TRBV5-1 | CASSFSLEANEKLFF | TGCGCCAGCAGCTTTTCGCTTGAGGCTAATGAAAAACTGTTTTTT
TRBJ1-1 | TRBD1 | NA | TRBV7-9 | CASTEAATGEKAEAFF | TGTGCCAGCACCGAGGCCGCGACAGGGGAAAAAGCTGAAGCTTTCTTT
TRBJ1-1 | NA | NA | TRBV28 | CASSLIQLNTEAFF | TGTGCCAGCAGTTTAATACAGTTGAACACTGAAGCTTTCTTT
TRBJ2-1 | NA | NA | TRBV19 | CASSRESSYNEQFF | TGTGCCAGTAGTAGGGAGAGCTCCTACAATGAGCAGTTCTTC
TRBJ2-3 | NA | NA | TRBV19 | CASSFTGTNTDTQYF | TGTGCCAGTAGTTTTACGGGAACGAACACAGATACGCAGTATTTT
TRBJ1-5 | TRBD1 | NA | TRBV7-2 | CASSSGQGAGIGQPQHF | TGTGCCAGCAGCTCAGGACAGGGGGCGGGCATTGGTCAGCCCCAGCATTTT
TRBJ2-7 | TRBD1 | few | TRBV7-2 | CASSPGTGGSYEQYF | TGTGCCAGCAGCCCGGGGACAGGGGGCTCCTACGAGCAGTACTTC
TRBJ1-6 | TRBD1 | NA | TRBV28 | CASSPRDRGASPLHF | TGTGCCAGCAGTCCCCGGGACAGGGGTGCCTCACCCCTCCACTTT
TRBJ2-7 | TRBD2 | NA | TRBV7-2 | CASRTQLAGGQYEQYF | TGTGCCAGCAGAACCCAACTAGCGGGGGGACAGTACGAGCAGTACTTC
TRBJ1-1 | TRBD1 | NA | TRBV19 | CASSIFGLGTGGNTEAFF | TGTGCCAGTAGTATATTCGGGTTAGGGACAGGGGGCAACACTGAAGCTTTCTTT
TRBJ2-1 | TRBD2 | NA | TRBV19 | CASMGTSGLAGVGEQFF | TGTGCCAGTATGGGTACCTCGGGACTAGCGGGAGTGGGTGAGCAGTTCTTC
TRBJ1-2 | TRBD1 | NA | TRBV2 | CASRTGESGYTF | TGTGCCAGCAGAACAGGGGAGAGTGGCTACACCTTC
TRBJ1-4 | TRBD1 | few | TRBV18 | CASSTMGQVYEKLFF | TGTGCCAGCTCCACAATGGGACAGGTTTACGAAAAACTGTTTTTT
TRBJ2-6 | NA | once | TRBV6-1 | CASSVEGTGANVLTF | TGTGCCAGCAGTGTGGAGGGTACTGGGGCCAACGTCCTGACTTTC
TRBJ2-7 | NA | NA | TRBV5-4 | CASSSRLSSHEQYF | TGTGCCAGCAGCTCGCGGTTATCGTCTCACGAGCAGTACTTC
TRBJ2-3 | TRBD2 | NA | TRBV7-7 | CASSLGRGSGPDTQYF | TGTGCTAGCAGCTTAGGGCGGGGGAGCGGGCCAGATACGCAGTATTTT
TRBJ2-6 | NA | NA | TRBV28 | CASKDAGQGANVLTF | TGTGCCAGCAAAGACGCGGGGCAAGGGGCCAACGTCCTGACTTTC
TRBJ2-5 | TRBD2 | NA | TRBV9 | CASSARGGGSETQYF | TGTGCCAGCAGCGCCCGGGGGGGCGGGTCAGAGACCCAGTACTTC
TRBJ2-1 | TRBD2 | NA | TRBV10-3 | CAIRKTSGGAEDEQFF | TGTGCCATCAGGAAGACTAGCGGGGGGGCCGAGGATGAGCAGTTCTTC
TRBJ2-7 | TRBD2 | NA | TRBV5-8 | CASSLGLAPYEQYF | TGTGCCAGCAGCTTGGGACTAGCCCCCTACGAGCAGTACTTC
TRBJ2-3 | TRBD2 | NA | TRBV9 | CASSAGLGTSTDTQYF | TGTGCCAGCAGCGCCGGACTAGGCACAAGCACAGATACGCAGTATTTT
TRBJ2-3 | TRBD2 | NA | TRBV6-4 | CASSWNGGVSTDTQYF | TGTGCCAGCAGTTGGAACGGGGGGGTATCCACAGATACGCAGTATTTT
TRBJ2-3 | NA | NA | TRBV7-7 | CASSLEREDTQYF | TGTGCCAGCAGCTTAGAGAGGGAAGATACGCAGTATTTT
TRBJ1-6 | NA | NA | TRBV5-1 | CASSLQVNSPLHF | TGCGCCAGCAGCTTACAGGTTAATTCACCCCTCCACTTT
TRBJ2-3 | TRBD1 | NA | TRBV27 | CASSLGGQWAGDTQYF | TGTGCCAGCAGTTTAGGGGGACAGTGGGCAGGGGATACGCAGTATTTT
TRBJ1-3 | NA | NA | TRBV9 | CASSLTSGNTIYF | TGTGCCAGCAGCCTAACCTCTGGAAACACCATATATTTT
TRBJ1-2 | NA | few | TRBV7-2 | CASSPIGVSGLPPEGYTF | TGTGCCAGCAGCCCTATCGGGGTATCAGGACTGCCCCCTGAAGGCTACACCTTC
TRBJ1-2 | NA | once | TRBV7-9 | CASSSQVWYGYTF | TGTGCCAGCAGCTCACAGGTTTGGTATGGCTACACCTTC
TRBJ2-5 | TRBD1 | NA | TRBV18 | CASSPGQGAGEQYF | TGTGCCAGCTCACCGGGACAGGGGGCGGGTGAGCAGTACTTC
TRBJ1-2 | NA | few | TRBV28 | CASSRYAGSYGYTF | TGTGCCAGCAGTCGCTACGCGGGGAGCTATGGCTACACCTTC
TRBJ2-7 | NA | once | TRBV27 | CASSRDRIPYEQYF | TGTGCCAGCAGTCGTGACAGGATCCCCTACGAGCAGTACTTC
TRBJ1-3 | NA | NA | TRBV14 | CASSRSLSSGNTIYF | TGTGCCAGCAGCCGCTCTTTGAGTTCGGGAAACACCATATATTTT
TRBJ1-2 | NA | NA | TRBV2 | CASSGQNYGYTF | TGTGCCAGCAGTGGGCAGAACTATGGCTACACCTTC
TRBJ1-5 | TRBD1 | once | TRBV28 | CASSSDRGNQPQHF | TGTGCCAGCAGTTCAGACAGGGGTAATCAGCCCCAGCATTTT
TRBJ2-1 | NA | NA | TRBV21-1 | CASSKAGQGVWYEQFF | TGTGCCAGCAGCAAAGCGGGACAGGGGGTTTGGTATGAGCAGTTCTTC
TRBJ2-2 | NA | few | TRBV5-1 | CASSLDPGSTGELFF | TGCGCCAGCAGCCTAGATCCGGGGTCCACCGGGGAGCTGTTTTTT
TRBJ2-3 | NA | few | TRBV11-2 | CASCRQRSADTQYF | TGTGCCAGCTGCCGACAGAGGTCTGCAGATACGCAGTATTTT
TRBJ2-7 | TRBD1 | many | TRBV11-1 | CASSSRQGRTAYEQYF | TGTGCCAGCAGCTCCCGACAGGGAAGGACAGCCTACGAGCAGTACTTC
TRBJ1-1 | TRBD1 | NA | TRBV9 | CASSVVGGMNTEAFF | TGTGCCAGCAGCGTAGTAGGGGGCATGAACACTGAAGCTTTCTTT